The 20 T cell receptor beta chains in this list originate from one sample, sequenced in a study of blood T cells in healthy people across ages (dated by TCRdb to between 2014 and 2017). The library was produced with 5' RACE. For sequencing, an Illumina HiSeq 2500 was employed. A second PCR of about 6 to 11 cycles was run with a J-beta primer mix and a sample-barcoded 5' primer. TCRdb reprocessing: public reads trimmed at Q25 with fastp, clones called with MiXCR, in-frame beta chains kept. A single entry per CDR3 protein holds the most common genes and DNA from its merged rows. The table for this sample lists about 1.4 million distinct CDR3 sequences; almost 60% of them were counted only once. The ten largest account for more than 6% of the sample. Input material: blood. The receptors were gathered from a man aged 18 to 35 in good health.

The chain couples TRBV7-8 to TRBJ1-1; the D gene is possibly TRBD1 (5 bases). This CDR3 spans 15 amino acids. The germline V and J ends were trimmed by 3 bases and 6 bases, with 17 bases remaining between them. Germline CDR1 reads SGHVS; CDR2 reads FQNEAQ. CDR3 sequence reads: CASSFREIGTAEAFF. The CDR3, as DNA: TGTGCCAGCAGCTTCAGGGAGATTGGTACGGCTGAAGCTTTCTTT.

The chain's CDR3 is CASSHLLGDWKQPQHF. The CDR3 DNA reads as TGTGCCAGCAGTCATCTCTTGGGCGATTGGAAGCAGCCCCAGCATTTT. The V gene is TRBV12-3 or TRBV12-4, the J gene TRBJ1-5; D is ambiguous. The CDR3 is 16 amino acids. V was clipped by 5 bases and J by 7 bases, with 21 bases between them.

This rearrangement joins TRBV20-1 to TRBJ1-5; D gene ambiguous. V was shortened by 3 bases and J by 4 bases, with 16 bases between the two germline ends. The germline V gene encodes CDR1 DFQATT and CDR2 SNEGSKA (reference sequence). The CDR3 is 15 residues long. Here the CDR3 reads CSASGFGARNQPQHF. DNA of the CDR3: TGCAGTGCTAGCGGCTTCGGAGCGAGAAATCAGCCCCAGCATTTT.

The chain carries TRBV11-2 and TRBJ2-3, with D perhaps matching TRBD2 (5 bases). CDR1 and CDR2 from the germline V gene are SGHAT and FQNNGV. The CDR3 contains 15 residues. V shed 1 base and J shed 2 bases, with 10 bases lying between them. The CDR3 nucleotides read TGTGCCAGCAGCTTAGGAGGGCGACACACAGATACGCAGTATTTT. Translating it yields CASSLGGRHTDTQYF.

The V call is TRBV9, the J call TRBJ2-3; no definite D call. The CDR3 has 14 residues. Germline values: CDR1 SGDLS, CDR2 YYNGEE. Trimming cost V 0 bases and J 3 bases, with 8 bases left between them. The CDR3 coding sequence is TGTGCCAGCAGCGTAGGTCCCGCAACAGATACGCAGTATTTT. It encodes CASSVGPATDTQYF. Based on the CDR3 plus reference TRBV9 and TRBJ2-3, the full variable domain is DSGVTQTPKHLITATGQRVTLRCSPRSGDLSVYWYQQSLDQGLQFLIQYYNGEERAKGNILERFSAQQFPDLHSELNLSSLELGDSALYFCASSVGPATDTQYFGPGTRLTVL.

V gene TRBV2 combines with J gene TRBJ2-1; D is perhaps TRBD2 (6 bases). The CDR3 spans 13 residues. CDR1 is SNHLY and CDR2 is FYNNEI in the germline V gene. The V end lost 11 bases, the J end lost 9 bases, and 20 bases lay between the germline ends. In DNA form, the CDR3 reads TGTGCCCTAACCGCGGCGGGACTGACTGAGCAGTTCTTC. Amino acids: CALTAAGLTEQFF.

This chain joins TRBV6-5 and TRBJ2-7, with D uncertain. V lost 9 bases and J 0 bases, leaving 15 bases between the germline ends. The CDR3 has 14 amino acids. CDR1 and CDR2 (germline): MNHEY, SVGAGI. The CDR3 is CASRMTPTSYEQYF. The CDR3 bases are TGTGCCAGTAGAATGACACCTACCTCCTACGAGCAGTACTTC.

This clonotype has just a few counts. The chain carries TRBV12-3 or TRBV12-4 and TRBJ1-1; no definite D call. The CDR3 has 12 residues. Trimming removed 2 bases from V and 5 bases from J, with 6 bases in between. The DNA for the CDR3 is TGTGCCAGCAGTTTACATCTGACTGAAGCTTTCTTT. Translation: CASSLHLTEAFF.

The rearrangement links TRBV12-3 or TRBV12-4 to TRBJ2-4; maybe TRBD1 (5 bases). The end of the DNA is better explained by TRBJ2-7, so the J call may be wrong. The CDR3 spans 14 residues. Written as DNA, the CDR3 is TGTGCCAGCAGTGTCCTGGACGGACATTACGAGCAGTACTTC. It encodes CASSVLDGHYEQYF.

The chain recombines TRBV20-1 with TRBJ1-2; tentatively, D is TRBD1 (5 bases). The germline V and J ends were trimmed by 6 bases and 7 bases, with 18 bases remaining between them. The CDR3 contains 13 residues. CDR1 and CDR2 (germline): DFQATT, SNEGSKA (reference sequence). The CDR3 nucleotides are TGCAGTGCCGGCGGGGCGCGGGCTATTGGCTACACCTTC. The encoded protein is CSAGGARAIGYTF.

The rearrangement uses TRBV29-1 and TRBJ1-2; D gene uncertain. V was pared by 7 bases and J by 3 bases, with 12 bases between. Germline assignment: CDR1 SQVTM and CDR2 ANQGSEA. The CDR3 contains 12 residues. In DNA, the CDR3 is TGCAGCGCAATTAGGGTGGACTATGGCTACACCTTC. Encoded protein: CSAIRVDYGYTF.

The CDR3 loop is CASSTDRDRGYTF. For the CDR3, the DNA is TGTGCCAGCAGCACGGACAGGGACCGCGGCTACACCTTC. The J gene is TRBJ1-2, the V gene TRBV12-3 or TRBV12-4; 8 bases are shared with TRBD1. V lost 6 bases, J lost 8 bases, and 8 bases stayed unmatched. There are 13 residues in the CDR3.

The V call is TRBV27, the J call TRBJ2-2; maybe TRBD1 (6 bases). Germline assignment: CDR1 MNHEY and CDR2 SMNVEV (reference sequence). V was cut by 5 bases and J by 3 bases, with 16 bases left in between. The CDR3 consists of 16 residues. CDR3: CASSPRTASYTGELFF. Here the CDR3 DNA reads TGTGCCAGCAGTCCGCGGACAGCATCTTACACCGGGGAGCTGTTTTTT.

V usage is TRBV4-2 and J usage is TRBJ2-1; D may be TRBD2 (5 bases). Germline lookup yields CDR1 LGHNA and CDR2 YNFKEQ. V lost 6 bases to trimming and J lost 8 bases, with 14 bases between them. The CDR3 has 13 amino acids. The CDR3 here is CASRETSFYEQFF. Written as DNA, the CDR3 is TGTGCCAGCAGGGAAACTAGTTTCTATGAGCAGTTCTTC.

The chain uses TRBV5-6 and TRBJ2-5; 9 nucleotides align to TRBD2. This CDR3 contains 16 residues. Germline V lookup: CDR1 SGHDT, CDR2 YYEEEE. V shed 4 bases, J shed 4 bases, and the junction held 11 bases outside the gene matches. The CDR3 loop is CASSHIAGEGVETQYF. For the CDR3, the DNA is TGTGCCAGCAGCCACATAGCGGGAGAGGGGGTAGAGACCCAGTACTTC.

The gene calls are TRBV29-1 and TRBJ2-3, with TRBD1 matching 7 bases. Germline lookup yields CDR1 SQVTM and CDR2 ANQGSEA. There are 14 residues in the CDR3. V lost 7 bases and J lost 4; bases outside the gene matches: 11. CDR3 bases: TGCAGCGCCCTGGGGACAGTCGGCCCAGATACGCAGTATTTT. Protein sequence: CSALGTVGPDTQYF.

Only a few counts were recorded for this clonotype. V and J are TRBV20-1 and TRBJ2-3; D ambiguous. The germline CDR1 and CDR2 sequences are DFQATT and SNEGSKA (reference sequence). V lost 4 bases and J 6 bases, leaving 20 bases between the germline ends. The CDR3 sequence is 15 residues long. For the CDR3, the DNA is TGCAGTGCTATAAAAGGTTTAGGGATCAGTGATACGCAGTATTTT. Its translation: CSAIKGLGISDTQYF.

The chain employs TRBV7-9 and TRBJ2-7; D is unclear. CDR1 is SEHNR and CDR2 is FQNEAQ in the germline V gene (reference sequence). The CDR3 is made up of 14 amino acids. Trimming left V 3 bases short and J 7 bases short, with 16 bases between. CDR3 in amino acids: CASSFPVPTHEQYF. As DNA, the CDR3 is TGTGCCAGCAGCTTCCCAGTTCCGACCCATGAGCAGTACTTC.

This chain joins TRBV21-1 and TRBJ2-6. TRBV21-1 is deemed a pseudogene. This CDR3 spans 12 amino acids. The CDR3 loop reads CASSKDANVLTF. The CDR3 region has the DNA TGTGCCAGCAGCAAAGACGCCAACGTCCTGACTTTC.

To note about this clonotype: At one end, the junction sequence differs from germline, possibly due to a read error. This chain uses TRBV4-1 with TRBJ2-6, with TRBD1 as a possible D gene (5 bases). The CDR3 sequence is 13 residues long. Per germline, CDR1 MGHRA and CDR2 YSYEKL. DNA for the CDR3: TGCGCCAGCAGTCAGATTGGGGCCAACGTCCCGACTTTC. The encoded protein is CASSQIGANVPTF.